This T cell receptor beta chain is drawn from a study of cytomegalovirus exposure and HLA in healthy donors. Whole-study findings and limits: A prior analysis recorded that most TCR beta V segments were productive about 87% or about 30% of the time.

PCR involved 60 Vbeta and 13 Jbeta primers. Data came from immunoSEQ multiplex PCR; TCRdb stores just in-frame clones and leaves some out. Here the sample spans tens of thousands of clones, about 65% being singletons. The CDR3 has 13 residues. The germline V and J ends were trimmed by 5 bases and 11 bases, with 18 bases remaining between them. Germline CDR1 is MDHEN and CDR2 is SYDVKM. About this clone: Its cognate antigen is unknown.

The TCR sequence derives from a man aged 45-65 years in good health and CMV-seropositive. This chain connects TRBV28 to TRBJ1-1; D might be TRBD1 (5 bases). The sequenced sample consisted of PBMCs. CDR3 sequence: CASSGDARRGAFF. The CDR3 coding sequence is TGTGCCAGCAGTGGGGACGCCCGGCGGGGGGCTTTCTTT.